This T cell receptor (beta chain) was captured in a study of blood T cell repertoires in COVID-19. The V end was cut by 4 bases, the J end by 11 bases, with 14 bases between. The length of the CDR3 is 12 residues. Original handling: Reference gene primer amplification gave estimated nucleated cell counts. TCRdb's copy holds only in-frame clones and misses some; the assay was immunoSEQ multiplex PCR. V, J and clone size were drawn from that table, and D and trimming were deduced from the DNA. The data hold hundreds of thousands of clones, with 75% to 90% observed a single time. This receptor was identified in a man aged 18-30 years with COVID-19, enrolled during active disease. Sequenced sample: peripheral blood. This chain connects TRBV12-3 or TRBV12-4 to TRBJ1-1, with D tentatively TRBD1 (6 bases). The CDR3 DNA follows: TGTGCCAGCAGTTCATCTGACAGGAGGGCTTTCTTT. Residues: CASSSSDRRAFF.